Following are 15 T cell receptor beta chains from one sample sequenced in a study of tumour-infiltrating T cells in Burkitt lymphoma. TCRdb keeps only in-frame clones here, not all; method: immunoSEQ multiplex PCR. In the table there are 46,000 or so clones, around 32% of which are singletons. Source material: tumor tissue. The source of these receptors is a human donor with Burkitt lymphoma.

V gene TRBV5-6 combines with J gene TRBJ1-4, with TRBD1 identical over 11 bases. Trimming at V came to 4 bases and at J to 8 bases, leaving 1 base not matched to a gene. This CDR3 comprises 13 residues. Germline V gives CDR1 SGHDT, CDR2 YYEEEE. The CDR3 bases are TGTGCCAGCAGCCGGGACAGGGGGGAAAAACTGTTTTTT. This translates into CASSRDRGEKLFF. The full variable domain, in which reference TRBV5-6 and TRBJ1-4 provide the parts outside the CDR3, is DAGVTQSPTHLIKTRGQQVTLRCSPKSGHDTVSWYQQALGQGPQFIFQYYEEEERQRGNFPDRFSGHQFPNYSSELNVNALLLGDSALYLCASSRDRGEKLFFGSGTQLSVL.

This clone was found a few times. The gene calls are TRBV11-2 and TRBJ1-5; 7 nucleotides line up with TRBD1. V trimming: 2 bases; J trimming: 6 bases; junction bases outside the gene matches: 4. The CDR3 is 14 amino acids. Germline V CDR1 and CDR2: SGHAT, FQNNGV. CDR3 nucleotide sequence: TGTGCCAGCAGCTTATTAGGGGGCAGTCAGCCCCAGCATTTT. It translates to CASSLLGGSQPQHF.

The chain recombines TRBV5-4 with TRBJ1-1; TRBD1 is a possible D gene (6 bases). Trimming pared 4 bases from V and 3 bases from J, leaving 13 bases between. The CDR3 is made up of 14 amino acids. Germline V gene data show CDR1 as SGHNT and CDR2 as YYREEE (reference sequence). The CDR3 sequence: CASSHREAYTEAFF. As DNA, the CDR3 is TGTGCCAGCAGCCACAGGGAGGCGTACACTGAAGCTTTCTTT.

This clone was detected only a few times. The chain carries TRBV6-6 and TRBJ2-7; D may be TRBD1 (6 bases). The V end lost 6 bases, the J end lost 12 bases, and 18 bases lay between the germline ends. The germline V gene has CDR1 MNHNY and CDR2 SVGAGI (reference sequence). CDR3 size: 12 residues. In DNA form, the CDR3 reads TGTGCCAGCAGATTACAACAGAGGGGGTGGTACTTC. Translated, it gives CASRLQQRGWYF.

The V and J genes are TRBV21-1 and TRBJ1-5; the D call TRBD1 from the table was never checked on the DNA. TRBV21-1 is a pseudogene segment. This CDR3 region has 16 residues. The CDR3 DNA follows: TGTGCCAGCAGCGCACATTCCCAGAACGCCAATCAGCCCCAGCATTTT. Protein sequence: CASSAHSQNANQPQHF.

The gene calls are TRBV27 and TRBJ2-7; tentative D call: TRBD1 (6 bases). The CDR3 length is 14 residues. V lost 2 bases and J lost 3, with 11 bases in between. The V gene's germline CDR1 is MNHEY and CDR2 SMNVEV (reference sequence). CDR3 protein: CASSLRQGHYEQYF. CDR3 DNA: TGTGCCAGCAGTTTACGGCAGGGGCACTACGAGCAGTACTTC.

The chain recombines TRBV15 with TRBJ2-1; 10 nucleotides align to TRBD2. Germline V gene lookup returns CDR1 LNHNV and CDR2 YYDKDF (reference sequence). The CDR3 has 16 residues. With V trimmed by 5 bases and J by 10 bases, 14 bases remained unmatched. The CDR3 protein is CATSGGRAGGPGEQFF. As DNA, the CDR3 is TGTGCCACCAGCGGAGGTCGAGCGGGGGGGCCGGGCGAGCAGTTCTTC.

This chain links TRBV6-5 with TRBJ1-1; D is ambiguous. There are 11 residues in the CDR3. V lost 6 bases, J lost 11 bases, and 13 bases lay in between. Germline V gene sequence: CDR1 MNHEY, CDR2 SVGAGI. CDR3 amino acids: CASSLGGYAFF. CDR3 in DNA: TGTGCCAGCAGCCTGGGCGGATATGCTTTCTTT.

The chain joins TRBV7-9 to TRBJ1-4, with a possible D match to TRBD1 (5 bases). The germline V and J ends were trimmed by 2 bases and 7 bases, with 17 bases remaining between them. CDR1 SEHNR and CDR2 FQNEAQ come from the germline V gene (reference sequence). This CDR3 comprises 16 residues. The chain's CDR3 is CASSLTAGGGGEKLFF. The CDR3 region has the DNA TGTGCCAGCAGCTTAACCGCCGGGGGAGGAGGTGAAAAACTGTTTTTT. Looking up the rest from reference TRBV7-9 and TRBJ1-4 gives the full variable domain: DTGVSQNPRHKITKRGQNVTFRCDPISEHNRLYWYRQTLGQGPEFLTYFQNEAQLEKSRLLSDRFSAERPKGSFSTLEIQRTEQGDSAMYLCASSLTAGGGGEKLFFGSGTQLSVL.

The gene calls are TRBV6-5 and TRBJ1-3, with 8 bases matching TRBD1. J was trimmed by 1 base and V by 11 bases; bases with no gene match: 10. CDR1 is MNHEY and CDR2 is SVGAGI in the germline V gene. This CDR3 is 15 amino acids long. In DNA form, the CDR3 reads TGTGCCGTACAGGGGGGTACAAGATCTGGAAACACCATATATTTT. Residues: CAVQGGTRSGNTIYF.

The genes are TRBV20-1 and TRBJ1-2; possible D gene TRBD1, 5 bases. V lost 6 bases to trimming and J lost 8 bases, with 13 bases between them. From germline, CDR1 is DFQATT and CDR2 SNEGSKA (reference sequence). The CDR3 is 11 amino acids. CDR3: CSALRGGGYTF. The CDR3 bases are TGCAGTGCCCTCCGGGGGGGAGGCTACACCTTC.

This clone appeared a few times. The genes are TRBV6-5 and TRBJ1-5; 8 bases are shared with TRBD1. CDR3 length: 13 residues. Germline assignment: CDR1 MNHEY and CDR2 SVGAGI. The trim removed 3 bases at V and 7 bases at J, leaving 2 bases unmatched. This chain's CDR3 is CASSYYRGQPQHF. DNA of the CDR3: TGTGCCAGCAGTTATTACAGGGGGCAGCCCCAGCATTTT.

J is TRBJ1-6 and V is TRBV30; 8 bases match TRBD1. The CDR3 is 14 amino acids. CDR1 GTSNPN and CDR2 SVGIG come from the germline V gene (reference sequence). V trimming: 1 base; J trimming: 8 bases; junction bases outside the gene matches: 4. The CDR3 DNA is TGTGCCTGGAGTGCAGGACAGGGATATTCACCCCTCCACTTT. Amino acid sequence: CAWSAGQGYSPLHF.

The chain joins TRBV6-1 to TRBJ1-1; tentative D call: TRBD1 (5 bases). The germline V gene has CDR1 MNHNS and CDR2 SASEGT. Deletions cut 5 bases from V and 4 bases from J, with 11 bases between. There are 13 residues in the CDR3. The CDR3, as DNA: TGTGCCAGCAGTTTCGGGGCCCGCACTGAAGCTTTCTTT. This codes for CASSFGARTEAFF.

In its sample, this clone was seen a few times. The chain combines TRBV5-1 with TRBJ2-3; D not resolved. CDR3 size: 15 residues. The V gene lost 6 bases and the J gene lost 1 base, with 15 bases spanning the gap. CDR1 and CDR2 from the germline V gene are SGHRS and YFSETQ. CDR3 protein: CASTRLRMGTDTQYF. CDR3 bases: TGCGCCAGCACCCGTTTGAGGATGGGCACAGATACGCAGTATTTT.